This TCR beta chain was observed in a study of T cells in Graves' hyperthyroidism and ophthalmopathy. Study-wide findings and caveats: Among clonotypes expanded in thyroid above 0.001, most were also found in blood.

The CDR3 regions of TCR beta were amplified from RNA transcripts. Primed by the HTBI set, a first-round RT-PCR was run on the TCR CDR3. TCRdb reprocessed the multiplex PCR reads with MiXCR, giving one entry per CDR3 protein. The data contain over 350,000 distinct CDR3 sequences, roughly 14% of them singletons. Note on this clonotype: Its antigen is currently unknown.

The length of the CDR3 is 17 residues. Germline V CDR1 and CDR2: LNHDA, SQIVND (reference sequence). V lost 5 bases and J lost 0, with 17 bases in between. The sequenced sample consisted of blood. The receptor's source is a man between 18 and 29 years old with Graves' ophthalmopathy. This chain links TRBV19 with TRBJ1-3, with a possible D match to TRBD1 (5 bases). CDR3 in DNA: TGTGCCAGTAGTCTCAACAGGTCACCATACTCTGGAAACACCATATATTTT. Its protein is CASSLNRSPYSGNTIYF. Variable domain in full (rest from reference TRBV19 and TRBJ1-3): DGGITQSPKYLFRKEGQNVTLSCEQNLNHDAMYWYRQDPGQGLRLIYYSQIVNDFQKGDIAEGYSVSREKKESFPLTVTSAQKNPTAFYLCASSLNRSPYSGNTIYFGEGSWLTVV.